This is a list of T cell receptor beta chains from one sample in a study of T cell responses to AZD1222 COVID-19 vaccine. Using immunoSEQ multiplex PCR, the repertoire was profiled, and TCRdb retains in-frame clones only, with some absent. The data hold roughly 150,000 clones, with about 92% observed a single time. The input for sequencing was peripheral blood, taken on day 0 of AZD1222 vaccination. These receptors originate from an adult in good health. The CDR3 runs from the conserved cysteine through the conserved F or W. A D gene is named only where the DNA matches it firmly. Size tells how often a clone was seen (once, few, many) or the class of an expanded clone, and some rows leave it out.

>TRBD2|TRBJ2-1|.|TRBV4-1
CASSPTSGYYNEQFF
TGCGCCAGCAGCCCGACTAGCGGGTATTACAATGAGCAGTTCTTC
>.|TRBJ1-1|.|TRBV6-2/TRBV6-3
CASSYGQTNTEAFF
TGTGCCAGCAGTTACGGACAGACCAACACTGAAGCTTTCTTT
>.|TRBJ1-4|.|TRBV14
CASSLGTPGGEKLFF
TGTGCCAGCAGCCTCGGGACCCCCGGGGGTGAAAAACTGTTTTTT
>TRBD2|TRBJ2-3|.|TRBV15
CATSSGGVLTDTQYF
TGTGCCACCAGCAGTGGGGGGGTACTCACAGATACGCAGTATTTT
>.|TRBJ2-3|.|TRBV9
CASSVGIASSTDTQYF
TGTGCCAGCAGCGTAGGAATAGCATCTAGCACAGATACGCAGTATTTT
>TRBD1|TRBJ2-1|.|TRBV4-1
CASSRTGQGGNEQFF
TGCGCCAGCAGCCGAACCGGACAGGGGGGGAATGAGCAGTTCTTC
>.|TRBJ1-6|.|TRBV5-6
CASSFVTGDSPLHF
TGTGCCAGCAGCTTTGTGACAGGTGACTCACCCCTCCACTTT
>.|TRBJ2-1|.|TRBV5-1
CASTLSDNEQFF
TGCGCCAGTACTCTCAGTGACAATGAGCAGTTCTTC
>.|TRBJ1-3|.|TRBV11-2
CASSLGGHSGNTIYF
TGTGCCAGCAGCTTAGGGGGGCACTCTGGAAACACCATATATTTT
>TRBD1|TRBJ1-4|.|TRBV5-1
CASSSTGASAGAGEKLFF
TGCGCCAGCAGCTCGACAGGGGCCTCTGCGGGGGCTGGTGAAAAACTGTTTTTT
>TRBD1|TRBJ1-4|.|TRBV19
CASSIAIGQELFF
TGTGCCAGTAGTATAGCAATCGGACAGGAACTGTTTTTT
>TRBD2|TRBJ2-7|few|TRBV6-2/TRBV6-3
CASSLSGGAPHEQYF
TGTGCCAGCAGCCTTAGCGGGGGGGCCCCGCACGAGCAGTACTTC
>.|TRBJ1-3|.|TRBV18
CASSPEGQTFSGNTIYF
TGTGCCAGCTCACCGGAGGGTCAGACTTTCTCTGGAAACACCATATATTTT
>TRBD1|TRBJ2-7|.|TRBV7-8
CASSLEGRGSNEQYF
TGTGCCAGCAGCTTAGAAGGCAGGGGGAGCAACGAGCAGTACTTC
>TRBD1|TRBJ1-2|once|TRBV4-1
CASSLTGTGTGYGYTF
TGCGCCAGCAGCCTTACCGGGACAGGGACGGGCTATGGCTACACCTTC
>.|TRBJ2-3|.|TRBV18
CASSTRVRASTDTQYF
TGTGCCAGCTCAACCCGCGTACGGGCTAGCACAGATACGCAGTATTTT
>TRBD1|TRBJ1-2|.|TRBV5-1
CASSRGQTLSYTF
TGCGCCAGCTCAAGGGGACAGACCTTGAGCTACACCTTC
>.|TRBJ1-5|.|TRBV6-2/TRBV6-3
CASSYSIGAYQPQHF
TGTGCCAGCAGTTACTCGATAGGGGCCTATCAGCCCCAGCATTTT
>TRBD2|TRBJ2-3|.|TRBV7-9
CASSNTRTSGRDTQYF
TGTGCCAGCAGTAACACTCGGACTAGCGGGAGGGATACGCAGTATTTT
>.|TRBJ2-3|.|TRBV4-2
CASSPWEAQRTDTQYF
TGTGCCAGCAGCCCCTGGGAGGCCCAACGCACAGATACGCAGTATTTT
>.|TRBJ1-2|.|TRBV2
CASSRVGYTF
TGTGCCAGCAGTCGGGTTGGCTACACCTTC
>TRBD1|TRBJ1-3|.|TRBV7-8
CASSLYRGPSTSGNTIYF
TGTGCCAGCAGCTTATACAGGGGCCCTTCTACCTCTGGAAACACCATATATTTT
>.|TRBJ2-3|.|TRBV19
CATFPSGPAGGTQYF
TGTGCTACGTTCCCAAGCGGGCCGGCCGGGGGTACGCAGTATTTT
>TRBD1|TRBJ2-1|.|TRBV4-2
CASSQDVPDRGLHEQFF
TGTGCCAGCAGCCAAGATGTACCCGACAGGGGTTTGCATGAGCAGTTCTTC
>.|TRBJ2-1|.|TRBV6-5
CASEGGDTSYNEQFF
TGTGCCAGTGAGGGTGGGGACACCTCCTACAATGAGCAGTTCTTC
>TRBD1|TRBJ2-3|.|TRBV7-9
CASSEGGGSTDTQYF
TGTGCCAGCAGCGAAGGGGGCGGTAGCACAGATACGCAGTATTTT
>TRBD1|TRBJ2-2|.|TRBV29-1
CSVTPQGAGELFF
TGCAGCGTAACCCCCCAGGGGGCCGGGGAGCTGTTTTTT
>.|TRBJ2-7|.|TRBV2
CASSPHEQYF
TGTGCCAGCAGTCCCCACGAGCAGTACTTC
>.|TRBJ2-7|.|TRBV3-1/TRBV3-2
CASSQSGSYEQYF
TGTGCCAGCAGCCAATCAGGGAGCTACGAGCAGTACTTC